This T cell receptor beta chain appears in the sequencing data of a study of CD4 T cells in relation to SARS-CoV-2 and coronaviruses. About this clone: Its antigen remains unknown.

Profiled with immunoSEQ multiplex PCR; TCRdb holds only in-frame clones, not every one. The repertoire includes approximately 39,000 clones, 60% to 85% of them detected once, and roughly 20% sits in the top ten. The material sequenced was memory CD4+ T cells from PBMCs, cultured in vitro. The sequence was collected from an adult with COVID-19.

The CDR3 spells CAWTPYRTSGRRAYEQYF. The CDR3 DNA follows: TGTGCCTGGACTCCCTATCGGACTAGCGGGAGAAGGGCCTACGAGCAGTACTTC. V usage is TRBV30 and J usage is TRBJ2-7, with 13 positions matching TRBD2. The germline V gene encodes CDR1 GTSNPN and CDR2 SVGIG (reference sequence). The CDR3 has 18 amino acids. Trimming took 4 bases from V and 2 from J; bases not matched to a gene: 14.